Below, 22 T cell receptor beta chains from the same sample are listed, as sequenced in a study of blood T cell repertoires in COVID-19. Assay used: immunoSEQ multiplex PCR; TCRdb lists only in-frame clones, some missing. The sample carries more than 50,000 clones, approximately 80% recorded once. Sequencing input: peripheral blood. These receptors all come from a man aged 65 to 79 with active or convalescent COVID-19.

The genes are TRBV2 and TRBJ1-1, with D possibly being TRBD1 (5 bases). The germline gives CDR1 SNHLY, CDR2 FYNNEI. The length of the CDR3 is 14 residues. Trimming cost V 6 bases and J 2 bases, with 13 bases left between them. Here the CDR3 reads CASRGEGFNTEAFF. CDR3 bases: TGTGCCAGCAGGGGGGAGGGTTTTAACACTGAAGCTTTCTTT.

Ten or more counts support this clone. The rearrangement links TRBV4-2 to TRBJ2-1; 8 nucleotides line up with TRBD2. The CDR3 contains 14 residues. The germline CDR1 and CDR2 sequences are LGHNA and YNFKEQ. V gave up 1 base and J gave up 9 bases; unmatched junction bases: 5. The CDR3 DNA follows: TGTGCCAGCAGCCAAGTTAGCGGGATGGTTGAGCAGTTCTTC. This sequence encodes CASSQVSGMVEQFF.

The chain links TRBV28 to TRBJ1-1, with D unclear. The CDR3 consists of 17 residues. Germline CDR1 and CDR2: MDHEN and SYDVKM. The ends were cut back, 6 bases at V and 3 bases at J, with 23 bases in the middle. Here the CDR3 reads CASSLITASEGDTEAFF. CDR3 bases: TGTGCCAGCAGCTTGATTACCGCTTCGGAGGGCGACACTGAAGCTTTCTTT.

This clone has just one count. The rearrangement links TRBV7-2 to TRBJ1-3; D is unresolved. Germline V CDR1 and CDR2: SGHTA, FQGNSA. The V end lost 3 bases, the J end lost 5 bases, and 8 bases lay between the germline ends. The CDR3 extends over 13 amino acids. In DNA form, the CDR3 reads TGTGCCAGCAGCTTTGGCGGCAGAAACACCATATATTTT. This sequence encodes CASSFGGRNTIYF.

The chain has TRBV4-3 and TRBJ1-1; a weak D match, TRBD1 (6 bases). V dropped 2 bases and J dropped 5 bases, with 9 bases sitting between them. Germline V gene sequence: CDR1 LGHNA, CDR2 YSLEER. The CDR3 is 13 amino acids. The CDR3 protein is CASSQRGGTEAFF. As DNA, the CDR3 is TGCGCCAGCAGCCAAAGGGGGGGAACTGAAGCTTTCTTT.

This clone was seen a handful of times. The J gene is TRBJ2-2, the V gene TRBV6-2 or TRBV6-3; the match to TRBD1 covers 10 bases. V gave up 2 bases and J gave up 5 bases; unmatched junction bases: 11. The CDR3 length is 18 residues. Germline lookup yields CDR1 MNHEY and CDR2 SVGEGT. CDR3 region: CASSYPRQGAQRTGELFF. As DNA, the CDR3 is TGTGCCAGCAGTTACCCAAGACAGGGGGCGCAGAGAACCGGGGAGCTGTTTTTT.

This chain joins TRBV7-8 and TRBJ2-7; D uncertain. CDR1 and CDR2 (germline): SGHVS, FQNEAQ. V lost 5 bases and J 2 bases, leaving 4 bases between the germline ends. There are 11 residues in the CDR3. Written as DNA, the CDR3 is TGTGCCAGCAGCCCGGCCTACGAGCAGTACTTC. The encoded protein is CASSPAYEQYF.

The chain couples TRBV25-1 to TRBJ1-2, with D perhaps TRBD1 (5 bases). The length of the CDR3 is 16 residues. V was shortened by 5 bases and J by 2 bases, with 18 bases between the two germline ends. Per germline, CDR1 MGHDK and CDR2 SYGVNS. CDR3 residues: CASSQGAPTANYGYTF. CDR3 bases: TGTGCCAGCAGTCAAGGGGCCCCGACCGCAAACTATGGCTACACCTTC.

The genes are TRBV18 and TRBJ1-3; 7 positions agree with TRBD1. Germline V CDR1 and CDR2: KGHSH, LQKENI. The V and J ends lost 3 bases and 4 bases, in that order; junction bases with no gene match: 18. This CDR3 is 19 amino acids long. The CDR3 DNA follows: TGTGCCAGCTCACCGTTGCCAAAATCTCAGGGGGATAGAGGAAACACCATATATTTT. Translating it yields CASSPLPKSQGDRGNTIYF. Filled out from reference TRBV18 and TRBJ1-3, the complete variable domain reads NAGVMQNPRHLVRRRGQEARLRCSPMKGHSHVYWYRQLPEEGLKFMVYLQKENIIDESGMPKERFSAEFPKEGPSILRIQQVVRGDSAAYFCASSPLPKSQGDRGNTIYFGEGSWLTVV.

The CDR3 is CASSKGTGSTEAFF. The CDR3 coding sequence is TGTGCCAGTAGTAAGGGGACAGGGAGCACTGAAGCTTTCTTT. The chain has TRBV19 and TRBJ1-1; 9 nucleotides line up with TRBD1. In germline, CDR1 is LNHDA, CDR2 SQIVND (reference sequence). This CDR3 has 14 amino acids. Trimming removed 4 bases from V and 4 bases from J; junction bases left unmatched: 4.

This chain links TRBV5-1 with TRBJ2-1, with no clear D. Germline CDR1 reads SGHRS; CDR2 reads YFSETQ. V lost 1 base, J lost 5 bases, and 16 bases lay in between. The CDR3 length is 16 residues. Written as DNA, the CDR3 is TGCGCCAGCAGCTTGAGTCGAAGTCTGGCCCACAATGAGCAGTTCTTC. It specifies CASSLSRSLAHNEQFF.

This clone was observed a few times. The V gene is TRBV27, the J gene TRBJ1-4; no firm D call. V was trimmed by 5 bases and J by 0 bases, leaving 7 bases between them. The CDR3 length is 14 residues. Germline lookup yields CDR1 MNHEY and CDR2 SMNVEV (reference sequence). The CDR3 loop is CASSKLATNEKLFF. The CDR3 DNA reads TGTGCCAGCAGTAAGCTCGCAACTAATGAAAAACTGTTTTTT.

The V call is TRBV3-1 (or the pseudogene TRBV3-2), the J call TRBJ2-3; 12 nucleotides match TRBD2. Per germline, CDR1 LGHDT and CDR2 YNNKEL (reference sequence). V lost 0 bases and J lost 5; bases outside the gene matches: 9. This CDR3 comprises 18 residues. CDR3 DNA: TGTGCCAGCAGCCAAGAGAGGAAGCTAGCGGGAGGGGTAGATACGCAGTATTTT. It codes for CASSQERKLAGGVDTQYF.

V usage is TRBV7-2 and J usage is TRBJ1-1, with 7 bases identical to TRBD1. After removal of 5 bases from V and 8 bases from J, the junction contained 11 bases not matched to a gene. The CDR3 totals 14 residues. Germline V gives CDR1 SGHTA, CDR2 FQGNSA. CDR3 in amino acids: CASSEGPFRGEAFF. CDR3 coding DNA: TGTGCCAGCAGCGAGGGACCGTTCAGGGGGGAAGCTTTCTTT. Full variable domain (remainder filled in from reference TRBV7-2 and TRBJ1-1): GAGVSQSPSNKVTEKGKDVELRCDPISGHTALYWYRQSLGQGLEFLIYFQGNSAPDKSGLPSDRFSAERTGGSVSTLTIQRTQQEDSAVYLCASSEGPFRGEAFFGQGTRLTVV.

This clone has only a few counts. The V gene is TRBV2, the J gene TRBJ2-6; 8 bases are shared with TRBD1. The CDR3 is 19 residues long. Germline loops: CDR1 SNHLY, CDR2 FYNNEI. Unmatched junction bases numbered 13, after V lost 6 bases and J lost 0 bases. For the CDR3, the DNA is TGTGCCAGCAGGGGTCTCCGGGACAGGACTTTCTCTGGGGCCAACGTCCTGACTTTC. Translated: CASRGLRDRTFSGANVLTF.

The rearrangement links TRBV19 to TRBJ1-5; tentatively, D is TRBD1 (5 bases). The V gene's germline CDR1 is LNHDA and CDR2 SQIVND (reference sequence). The CDR3 has 16 residues. The V gene lost 5 bases and the J gene lost 2 bases, with 16 bases spanning the gap. DNA of the CDR3: TGTGCCAGTAGTCCCAACGGGGGTGGGGGCAATCAGCCCCAGCATTTT. This gives the protein CASSPNGGGGNQPQHF.

The chain links TRBV4-3 to TRBJ2-7, with a weak D call TRBD1 (5 bases). The CDR3 loop spans 14 amino acids. With 1 base removed from V and 2 bases from J, the gap between germline ends came to 9 bases. Germline V lookup: CDR1 LGHNA, CDR2 YSLEER. CDR3 sequence reads: CASSQGGSTYEQYF. The CDR3, as DNA: TGCGCCAGCAGCCAAGGGGGCAGTACCTACGAGCAGTACTTC.

This clone was seen a handful of times. The chain joins TRBV29-1 to TRBJ2-3; 11 bases agree with TRBD2. Trimming took 6 bases from V and 1 from J; bases not matched to a gene: 12. CDR1 and CDR2 (germline): SQVTM, ANQGSEA. CDR3 length: 17 residues. The CDR3 protein is CSVGTNPLAGGTDTQYF. The CDR3 DNA sequence: TGCAGCGTAGGAACGAACCCACTAGCGGGAGGCACAGATACGCAGTATTTT.

This clone was picked up a small number of times. The genes are TRBV28 and TRBJ2-7, with 9 positions matching TRBD1. The germline V gene has CDR1 MDHEN and CDR2 SYDVKM. The ends lost 6 bases at V and 3 bases at J; junction bases unmatched: 3. The CDR3 sequence is 13 residues long. The DNA of the CDR3 is TGTGCCAGCAGACCGACAGGGGGCTACGAGCAGTACTTC. It translates to CASRPTGGYEQYF.

This chain joins TRBV10-3 and TRBJ2-3; tentatively, D is TRBD1 (6 bases). Germline loops: CDR1 ENHRY, CDR2 SYGVKD. V was shortened by 4 bases and J by 7 bases, with 15 bases between the two germline ends. The CDR3 is 14 residues long. The CDR3 loop reads CAISVGQSLHTQYF. CDR3 DNA: TGTGCCATCAGTGTCGGACAGTCTTTACATACGCAGTATTTT.

The chain is built from TRBV11-3 and TRBJ2-7; TRBD2 matches at 12 bases. V lost 2 bases, J lost 7 bases, and 6 bases stayed unmatched. The V gene's germline CDR1 is SGHNT and CDR2 YENEEA. The CDR3 covers 15 residues. In nucleotides, the CDR3 is TGTGCCAGCAGCTTACTAGCGGGAGGGGTAGGGGAGCAGTACTTC. This codes for CASSLLAGGVGEQYF.

This clone was detected only a few times. J is TRBJ1-2 and V is TRBV3-1 (or the pseudogene TRBV3-2), with D unresolved. V was trimmed by 1 base and J by 4 bases, leaving 10 bases between them. There are 14 residues in the CDR3. Germline CDR1 LGHDT, CDR2 YNNKEL (reference sequence). The CDR3 DNA follows: TGTGCCAGCAGCCAAGGGCCCGCTGGCTATGGCTACACCTTC. The encoded protein is CASSQGPAGYGYTF.